What follows are 9 T cell receptor beta chains derived from one specimen sequenced in a study of early T cells in non-severe SARS-CoV-2 infection. TCRdb analysed the 5' RACE reads with MiXCR anew, one entry per CDR3 protein. The sample holds about 77,000 distinct CDR3 sequences, over 9% seen once. Sequencing used whole blood. Receptors originate from an adult who was a healthcare worker with PCR-confirmed SARS-CoV-2 infection or an uninfected control (not recorded which).

Only a few counts were recorded for this clonotype. The chain links TRBV9 to TRBJ2-2; D gene uncertain. The germline V gene has CDR1 SGDLS and CDR2 YYNGEE. V gave up 0 bases and J gave up 5 bases, with 11 bases separating them. CDR3 length: 15 amino acids. The CDR3 sequence: CASSVEAMGTGELFF. CDR3 sequence (DNA): TGTGCCAGCAGCGTAGAGGCTATGGGGACCGGGGAGCTGTTTTTT.

This clonotype was counted ten times or more. The V and J genes are TRBV10-2 and TRBJ1-1; 8 bases fit TRBD1. V gave up 3 bases and J gave up 6 bases; unmatched junction bases: 3. This CDR3 comprises 13 residues. The V gene's germline CDR1 is WSHSY and CDR2 SAAADI. The CDR3 loop reads CASSDRGLAEAFF. The CDR3 nucleotides are TGCGCCAGCAGTGACAGGGGGCTGGCTGAAGCTTTCTTT.

This clonotype was recorded a few times. The rearrangement joins TRBV20-1 to TRBJ1-6; D gene unclear. V was shortened by 1 base and J by 7 bases, with 5 bases between the two germline ends. The CDR3 has 12 amino acids. The V gene's germline CDR1 is DFQATT and CDR2 SNEGSKA (reference sequence). CDR3 residues: CSARVGNSPLHF. CDR3 DNA: TGCAGTGCTAGAGTGGGGAATTCACCCCTCCACTTT.

The chain recombines TRBV30 with TRBJ2-3; D is perhaps TRBD1 (5 bases). Germline assignment: CDR1 GTSNPN and CDR2 SVGIG (reference sequence). The CDR3 runs 12 residues. V was cut by 3 bases and J by 9 bases, with 13 bases left in between. The CDR3 region has the DNA TGTGCCTGGAGCAAGGGGTCCCAGACGCAGTATTTT. Amino acid sequence: CAWSKGSQTQYF.

CDR3 nucleotides: TGTGCCAGCAGCCAAGGAGCTAGCGGGGCCACAGATACGCAGTATTTT. It translates to CASSQGASGATDTQYF. The rearrangement joins TRBV14 to TRBJ2-3; 9 bases line up with TRBD2. Germline CDR1 reads SGHDN; CDR2 reads FVKESK. Trimming removed 1 base from V and 2 bases from J; junction bases left unmatched: 4. This CDR3 is built from 16 residues.

There are a few counts of this clonotype. In DNA form, the CDR3 reads TGCGCCAGCAGCCAAGGTCAGGGACACCTCCACTTT. It codes for CASSQGQGHLHF. The V gene is TRBV4-1, the J gene TRBJ1-6; TRBD1 might be the D (6 bases). Trimming shortened V by 1 base and J by 15 bases, and 10 bases separated the two germline ends. Per germline, CDR1 MGHRA and CDR2 YSYEKL. The CDR3 sequence is 12 residues long.

Many counts were recorded for this clonotype. The rearrangement links TRBV4-1 to TRBJ2-3; possible D gene TRBD1, 5 bases. V was trimmed by 4 bases and J by 2 bases, leaving 16 bases between them. Germline V gene sequence: CDR1 MGHRA, CDR2 YSYEKL. The CDR3 sequence is 16 residues long. The CDR3 protein is CASSLILTGVTDTQYF. The CDR3 DNA reads TGCGCCAGCAGCCTAATCCTAACAGGAGTCACAGATACGCAGTATTTT.

The gene calls are TRBV7-2 and TRBJ2-1, with D maybe TRBD1 (5 bases). CDR3 length equals 16 residues. Trimming left V 2 bases short and J 6 bases short, with 17 bases between. Germline lookup yields CDR1 SGHTA and CDR2 FQGNSA. CDR3 loop: CASSLPRAAGLNEQFF. CDR3 DNA: TGTGCCAGCAGCTTACCCAGGGCGGCTGGGCTCAATGAGCAGTTCTTC.

This clonotype came up many times. The V gene is TRBV3-1, the J gene TRBJ2-1; weak D call: TRBD2 (5 bases). The CDR3 consists of 12 residues. V shed 4 bases and J shed 10 bases, with 11 bases lying between them. Per germline, CDR1 LGHDT and CDR2 YNNKEL (reference sequence). The CDR3 is CASSPTMREQFF. Here the CDR3 DNA reads TGTGCCAGCAGCCCGACTATGCGGGAGCAGTTCTTC.